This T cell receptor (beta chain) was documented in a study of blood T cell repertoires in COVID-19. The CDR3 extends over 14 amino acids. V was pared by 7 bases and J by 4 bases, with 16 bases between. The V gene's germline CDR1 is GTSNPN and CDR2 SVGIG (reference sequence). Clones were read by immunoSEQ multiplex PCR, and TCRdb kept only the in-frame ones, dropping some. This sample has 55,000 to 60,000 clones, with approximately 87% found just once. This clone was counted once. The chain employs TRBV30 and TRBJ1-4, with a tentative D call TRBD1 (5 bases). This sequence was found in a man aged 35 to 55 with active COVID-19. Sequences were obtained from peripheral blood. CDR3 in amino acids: CASPSRGLNEKLFF. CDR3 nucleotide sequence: TGTGCCTCACCGTCGAGGGGACTTAATGAAAAACTGTTTTTT.